Listed below are T cell receptor beta chains from one sample, sequenced in a study of T cell changes during pregnancy in multiple sclerosis. Libraries were prepared by immunoSEQ multiplex PCR; TCRdb keeps only in-frame clonotypes and omits some of them. The sample consists of 100,000 to 140,000 clones, around 92% of them appearing once. This specimen consisted of peripheral blood, obtained in the third trimester of pregnancy. These receptor sequences come from a female donor in good health, enrolled as a control in a pregnancy study. CDR3s include the opening cysteine and the closing phenylalanine or tryptophan. D genes are given only for firm matches. Only part of the rows carry a size: once, few, many, or a class if the clone is expanded.

d_call: NA; clone_size: NA; v_call: TRBV11-2; j_call: TRBJ1-5; cdr3_nt: TGTGCCAGCAGCTTAGTTCCTAACAATCAGCCCCAGCATTTT; cdr3_aa: CASSLVPNNQPQHF
d_call: TRBD1; clone_size: NA; v_call: TRBV19; j_call: TRBJ1-6; cdr3_nt: TGTGCCAGTAGTATCCCCTCCAGGGGGACAGTGGTGAATTCACCCCTCCACTTT; cdr3_aa: CASSIPSRGTVVNSPLHF
d_call: NA; clone_size: few; v_call: TRBV18; j_call: TRBJ1-6; cdr3_nt: TGTGCCAGCTCACCACCGTTTAGCAAGGCCGATTGGGGCTCACCCCTCCACTTT; cdr3_aa: CASSPPFSKADWGSPLHF
d_call: TRBD1; clone_size: NA; v_call: TRBV7-2; j_call: TRBJ1-2; cdr3_nt: TGTGCCAGCAGATGGGACAGCTATGGCTACACCTTC; cdr3_aa: CASRWDSYGYTF
d_call: TRBD2; clone_size: NA; v_call: TRBV11-3; j_call: TRBJ2-1; cdr3_nt: TGTGCCAGCAGCCAAACTAGCGGGGGGGCTAATTATGAGCAGTTCTTC; cdr3_aa: CASSQTSGGANYEQFF
d_call: TRBD2; clone_size: NA; v_call: TRBV7-2; j_call: TRBJ2-2; cdr3_nt: TGTGCCAGCAGCCAACTAGCGGGGGTGAACACCGGGGAGCTGTTTTTT; cdr3_aa: CASSQLAGVNTGELFF
d_call: NA; clone_size: once; v_call: TRBV4-1; j_call: TRBJ2-7; cdr3_nt: TGCGCCAGCAGCCTCAGGGACGAGCAGTACTTC; cdr3_aa: CASSLRDEQYF
d_call: TRBD1; clone_size: NA; v_call: TRBV27; j_call: TRBJ1-2; cdr3_nt: TGTGCCAGCAGACTTGGGACAGGGGATGGCTACACCTTC; cdr3_aa: CASRLGTGDGYTF
d_call: NA; clone_size: NA; v_call: TRBV6-1; j_call: TRBJ1-1; cdr3_nt: TGTGCCAGCAGAGCCAGGGTCCCGAACACTGAAGCTTTCTTT; cdr3_aa: CASRARVPNTEAFF
d_call: NA; clone_size: NA; v_call: TRBV19; j_call: TRBJ2-7; cdr3_nt: TGTGCCAGTAGTATAGGGCAGGGAAATCACTACGAGCAGTACTTC; cdr3_aa: CASSIGQGNHYEQYF
d_call: NA; clone_size: NA; v_call: TRBV2; j_call: TRBJ2-7; cdr3_nt: TGTGCCAGCAAAGGGGAATACGAGCAGTACTTC; cdr3_aa: CASKGEYEQYF
d_call: TRBD1; clone_size: NA; v_call: TRBV19; j_call: TRBJ2-7; cdr3_nt: TGTGCCAGTAGTATGGGGGACAGGGAAGGATGGGAGCAGTACTTC; cdr3_aa: CASSMGDREGWEQYF
d_call: NA; clone_size: NA; v_call: TRBV9; j_call: TRBJ1-2; cdr3_nt: TGTGCCAGCAGCGCAAATTCAGGGGCCTATGGCTACACCTTC; cdr3_aa: CASSANSGAYGYTF
d_call: TRBD1; clone_size: once; v_call: TRBV25-1; j_call: TRBJ2-6; cdr3_nt: TGTGCCAGCGAATCGAACAGGGGGTTTGAAAGTAGGGCCAACGTCCTGACTTTC; cdr3_aa: CASESNRGFESRANVLTF
d_call: TRBD2; clone_size: NA; v_call: TRBV15; j_call: TRBJ2-7; cdr3_nt: TGTGCCACCAGCAGGCAAGGTAGCGGGGGAGCCTACGAGCAGTACTTC; cdr3_aa: CATSRQGSGGAYEQYF
d_call: NA; clone_size: NA; v_call: TRBV4-3; j_call: TRBJ2-1; cdr3_nt: TGCGCCAGCAGCCAACAGGGCAGCTCCTACAATGAGCAGTTCTTC; cdr3_aa: CASSQQGSSYNEQFF
d_call: NA; clone_size: NA; v_call: TRBV7-2; j_call: TRBJ1-1; cdr3_nt: TGTGCCAGCAGCCTCATGTTAGGGGGAATGAACACTGAAGCTTTCTTT; cdr3_aa: CASSLMLGGMNTEAFF
d_call: NA; clone_size: NA; v_call: TRBV7-9; j_call: TRBJ2-7; cdr3_nt: TGTGCCAGCAGCTTCAACGGAGCCAGCTACGAGCAGTACTTC; cdr3_aa: CASSFNGASYEQYF
d_call: TRBD1; clone_size: NA; v_call: TRBV10-3; j_call: TRBJ1-4; cdr3_nt: TGTGCCGCCTCAGGGGGCGTGGATAATGAAAAACTGTTTTTT; cdr3_aa: CAASGGVDNEKLFF
d_call: NA; clone_size: NA; v_call: TRBV9; j_call: TRBJ2-7; cdr3_nt: TGTGCCAGCAGCGTAGCAGGGGGGTGGGGACAGTCGACCTACGAGCAGTACTTC; cdr3_aa: CASSVAGGWGQSTYEQYF
d_call: TRBD1; clone_size: NA; v_call: TRBV30; j_call: TRBJ1-2; cdr3_nt: TGTGCCTGGAGTCCGGGACAGGGGGCGGAGGGCTACACCTTC; cdr3_aa: CAWSPGQGAEGYTF
d_call: NA; clone_size: NA; v_call: TRBV30; j_call: TRBJ1-2; cdr3_nt: TGTGCCTATCAGCGTTCTAACTATGGCTACACCTTC; cdr3_aa: CAYQRSNYGYTF
d_call: NA; clone_size: NA; v_call: TRBV10-3; j_call: TRBJ2-5; cdr3_nt: TGTGCCATCAGTGAGGGCAGGGAAGAGACCCAGTACTTC; cdr3_aa: CAISEGREETQYF
d_call: NA; clone_size: few; v_call: TRBV9; j_call: TRBJ1-1; cdr3_nt: TGTGCCAGCAGCGTCGGGGGGGACTTCACTGAAGCTTTCTTT; cdr3_aa: CASSVGGDFTEAFF
d_call: TRBD2; clone_size: once; v_call: TRBV4-3; j_call: TRBJ2-3; cdr3_nt: TGCGCCAGCAGCCAAGATGGGGGGCGGGGGGTCCCCACAGATACGCAGTATTTT; cdr3_aa: CASSQDGGRGVPTDTQYF
d_call: NA; clone_size: NA; v_call: TRBV9; j_call: TRBJ1-1; cdr3_nt: TGTGCCAGCAGCACCCACGGACAACCGAACACTGAAGCTTTCTTT; cdr3_aa: CASSTHGQPNTEAFF
d_call: NA; clone_size: NA; v_call: TRBV15; j_call: TRBJ1-2; cdr3_nt: TGTGCCACCAGCAGGGACCCCGGGGAGGGCTACACCTTC; cdr3_aa: CATSRDPGEGYTF
d_call: NA; clone_size: NA; v_call: TRBV6-5; j_call: TRBJ1-2; cdr3_nt: TGTGCCAGCAGTTACGACAGTCAAAACTATGGCTACACCTTC; cdr3_aa: CASSYDSQNYGYTF
d_call: TRBD2; clone_size: once; v_call: TRBV12-5; j_call: TRBJ2-7; cdr3_nt: TGTGCTAGTGGTCCGATGGGACTAGCGAGCTACGAGCAGTACTTC; cdr3_aa: CASGPMGLASYEQYF
d_call: TRBD1; clone_size: NA; v_call: TRBV5-6; j_call: TRBJ2-7; cdr3_nt: TGTGCCAGCAGCTTGGTCGGGACAGGGGTCTACGAGCAGTACTTC; cdr3_aa: CASSLVGTGVYEQYF
d_call: TRBD1; clone_size: NA; v_call: TRBV7-9; j_call: TRBJ2-1; cdr3_nt: TGTGCCAGCAGCCCAGGTAGGGGGCGAGACAATGAGCAGTTCTTC; cdr3_aa: CASSPGRGRDNEQFF
d_call: NA; clone_size: NA; v_call: TRBV2; j_call: TRBJ1-1; cdr3_nt: TGTGCTCCCAGCGGACAGATTGAAGCTTTCTTT; cdr3_aa: CAPSGQIEAFF
d_call: NA; clone_size: NA; v_call: TRBV7-9; j_call: TRBJ1-3; cdr3_nt: TGTGCCAGCAGCTTAGCGCTATACGGTGGAGGGTCTGGAAACACCATATATTTT; cdr3_aa: CASSLALYGGGSGNTIYF
d_call: TRBD1; clone_size: NA; v_call: TRBV19; j_call: TRBJ1-1; cdr3_nt: TGTGCCAGTATCTCGACAGGGGTGCGGAACACTGAAGCTTTCTTT; cdr3_aa: CASISTGVRNTEAFF